A single count supports the clone carrying this T cell receptor (beta chain). Antigen unknown. Moderate-to-severe activity, CAS at least 3, NOSPECS at least 4 and duration under 3 months characterized donors with ophthalmopathy. These data belong to a study of Graves' ophthalmopathy and Graves' hyperthyroidism. Overall study findings and caveats: Blood also harbored most expanded thyroid clonotypes above 0.001 frequency.

There are 14 residues in the CDR3. The V end lost 6 bases, the J end lost 1 base, and 13 bases lay between the germline ends. RNA transcripts provided the template for amplifying TCR beta CDR3 regions. Amplification began with first-round RT-PCR using HTBI primers, then second-round multiplex PCR was performed. From the multiplex PCR reads, TCRdb called clonotypes with MiXCR, one entry per CDR3 protein. The sample includes 150,000 or so distinct CDR3 sequences, over 35% of them seen just once. This receptor was identified in a woman in her thirties or forties with Graves' ophthalmopathy. The chain combines TRBV12-3 or TRBV12-4 with TRBJ2-7; D not certain. Sequencing was carried out using peripheral blood. CDR3 sequence (DNA): TGTGCCAGCAGACAGTCGGACGGATCCTACGAGCAGTACTTC. Translated, it gives CASRQSDGSYEQYF.